These 16 T cell receptor beta chains share one sample of origin, sequenced in a study of PD-L1 blockade in urothelial cancer. TCRdb keeps only in-frame clones here, not all; method: immunoSEQ multiplex PCR. The sample consists of about 52,000 clones, over 75% of them appearing once. The material sequenced was PBMCs, taken around atezolizumab (anti-PD-L1) treatment. Every receptor here comes from a man aged 40-49 years with urothelial cancer.

V and J are TRBV18 and TRBJ1-3, with D perhaps TRBD1 (6 bases). This CDR3 has 14 amino acids. Deletions cut 3 bases from V and 1 base from J, with 7 bases between. In germline, CDR1 is KGHSH, CDR2 LQKENI. CDR3 region: CASSPTGSGNTIYF. The CDR3 bases are TGTGCCAGCTCACCCACAGGGTCTGGAAACACCATATATTTT.

In this sample, this clone turned up once. The rearrangement joins TRBV5-1 to TRBJ2-1; D is perhaps TRBD2 (7 bases). V was shortened by 4 bases and J by 2 bases, with 16 bases between the two germline ends. The CDR3 sequence is 16 residues long. The germline V gene encodes CDR1 SGHRS and CDR2 YFSETQ. The CDR3 spells CASSPGGGLAYNEQFF. The DNA for the CDR3 is TGCGCCAGCAGCCCGGGGGGCGGACTAGCCTACAATGAGCAGTTCTTC.

Points on this clone: Within the sample, other DNA sequences also encode this same CDR3. V and J are TRBV5-1 and TRBJ1-5; maybe TRBD1 (5 bases). CDR1 is SGHRS, CDR2 YFSETQ, per germline. Trimming removed 0 bases from V and 6 bases from J, with 7 bases in between. The CDR3 totals 13 residues. CDR3 protein: CASSLGGGQPQHF. The DNA of the CDR3 is TGCGCCAGCAGCTTGGGCGGGGGTCAGCCCCAGCATTTT.

The chain joins TRBV10-3 to TRBJ2-5; 8 bases match TRBD2. Germline V CDR1 and CDR2: ENHRY, SYGVKD. V shed 10 bases, J shed 5 bases, and the junction held 12 bases outside the gene matches. The CDR3 is 14 residues long. CDR3 DNA: TGTGCCACCACCCCGGGAGGGCAGGTGGAGACCCAGTACTTC. Amino acids: CATTPGGQVETQYF.

This chain links TRBV4-1 with TRBJ2-5; no clear D gene. V was clipped by 1 base and J by 2 bases, with 5 bases between them. Germline V gene sequence: CDR1 MGHRA, CDR2 YSYEKL. This CDR3 is 13 amino acids long. CDR3 in amino acids: CASSQGQQETQYF. The CDR3 nucleotides read TGCGCCAGCAGCCAAGGGCAGCAAGAGACCCAGTACTTC.

This rearrangement joins TRBV6-4 to TRBJ2-3, with TRBD2 matching over 11 bases. CDR1 is MRHNA, CDR2 SNTAGT, per germline. The CDR3 runs to 15 residues. Trimming removed 4 bases from V and 2 bases from J; junction bases left unmatched: 2. The DNA for the CDR3 is TGTGCCAGCAGTGCGGGACTAGCGGTCACAGATACGCAGTATTTT. Translated: CASSAGLAVTDTQYF.

The V and J genes are TRBV29-1 and TRBJ2-3; weak D call: TRBD1 (5 bases). The CDR3 is 14 residues long. Germline V gives CDR1 SQVTM, CDR2 ANQGSEA. The V gene lost 4 bases and the J gene lost 4 bases, with 15 bases spanning the gap. The CDR3 sequence: CSVVTTVPADTQYF. As DNA, the CDR3 is TGCAGCGTTGTGACGACAGTTCCAGCAGATACGCAGTATTTT.

The sample holds one count of this clone. V gene TRBV7-9 combines with J gene TRBJ1-3; a possible D gene is TRBD1 (6 bases). CDR1 is SEHNR, CDR2 FQNEAQ, per germline (reference sequence). This CDR3 region has 16 residues. V lost 3 bases to trimming and J lost 4 bases, with 16 bases between them. The CDR3, as DNA: TGTGCCAGCAGCTTGCTACAGGGTATTAGAGGAAACACCATATATTTT. Protein sequence: CASSLLQGIRGNTIYF.

This sequence joins TRBV2 and TRBJ2-1, with TRBD2 matching 15 bases. The CDR3 loop spans 12 amino acids. CDR1 SNHLY and CDR2 FYNNEI come from the germline V gene. V shed 9 bases and J 9 bases; nucleotides not matched to a gene: 0. The CDR3 protein is CARGLAGGEQFF. The CDR3 nucleotides read TGTGCCAGGGGACTAGCGGGGGGTGAGCAGTTCTTC.

This chain joins TRBV7-2 and TRBJ1-1, with D unclear. Per germline, CDR1 SGHTA and CDR2 FQGNSA. Between the trimmed V and J ends, which lost 5 bases and 0 bases, there was a span of 10 bases. The CDR3 length is 14 residues. CDR3 sequence reads: CASSLTGMNTEAFF. Written as DNA, the CDR3 is TGTGCCAGCAGCCTGACGGGGATGAACACTGAAGCTTTCTTT.

V is TRBV19 and J is TRBJ1-2; D call uncertain. V shed 3 bases and J shed 4 bases, with 9 bases lying between them. CDR3 length: 13 residues. Germline-derived CDR1 and CDR2 are LNHDA and SQIVND (reference sequence). CDR3: CASSIGQPYGYTF. In nucleotides, the CDR3 is TGTGCCAGTAGTATTGGGCAGCCCTATGGCTACACCTTC. The variable domain in full, with the rest retrieved from reference TRBV19 and TRBJ1-2, is DGGITQSPKYLFRKEGQNVTLSCEQNLNHDAMYWYRQDPGQGLRLIYYSQIVNDFQKGDIAEGYSVSREKKESFPLTVTSAQKNPTAFYLCASSIGQPYGYTFGSGTRLTVV.

V and J are TRBV5-1 and TRBJ2-5; tentative D call: TRBD1 (6 bases). CDR3 length: 15 amino acids. Trimming cost V 5 bases and J 2 bases, with 16 bases left between them. CDR1 and CDR2 from the germline V gene are SGHRS and YFSETQ. CDR3 in amino acids: CASRPRVRGQETQYF. The DNA of the CDR3 is TGCGCCAGCAGGCCCAGGGTCAGGGGACAAGAGACCCAGTACTTC.

J is TRBJ2-3 and V is TRBV19, with 7 positions matching TRBD1. The CDR3 loop spans 13 amino acids. The V and J ends lost 5 bases and 6 bases, in that order; junction bases with no gene match: 5. Germline CDR1 LNHDA, CDR2 SQIVND (reference sequence). The CDR3 DNA is TGTGCCAGTAGTCCGGGACAGATTGATACGCAGTATTTT. It specifies CASSPGQIDTQYF.

V usage is TRBV11-3 and J usage is TRBJ2-7; D is uncertain. Germline V gives CDR1 SGHNT, CDR2 YENEEA. V shed 1 base and J shed 2 bases, with 9 bases lying between them. The length of the CDR3 is 14 residues. The CDR3 coding sequence is TGTGCCAGCAGCTTAGGCGGATCCCCCTACGAGCAGTACTTC. Translating gives CASSLGGSPYEQYF. The full variable domain, rest sourced from reference TRBV11-3 and TRBJ2-7, is EAGVVQSPRYKIIEKKQPVAFWCNPISGHNTLYWYLQNLGQGPELLIRYENEEAVDDSQLPKDRFSAERLKGVDSTLKIQPAELGDSAVYLCASSLGGSPYEQYFGPGTRLTVT.

The chain employs TRBV19 and TRBJ2-3, with 9 bases identical to TRBD2. In germline, CDR1 is LNHDA, CDR2 SQIVND (reference sequence). J was trimmed by 0 bases and V by 3 bases; bases with no gene match: 1. The length of the CDR3 is 15 residues. CDR3 DNA sequence: TGTGCCAGTAGTATCACTAGCGGGAGCACAGATACGCAGTATTTT. Protein product: CASSITSGSTDTQYF.

CDR3 sequence: CASSFSGTANYGYTF. CDR3 in DNA: TGTGCCAGCAGTTTCTCCGGGACAGCGAACTATGGCTACACCTTC. The chain recombines TRBV6-5 with TRBJ1-2; TRBD1 aligns across 7 bases. The germline gives CDR1 MNHEY, CDR2 SVGAGI. This CDR3 is built from 15 residues. The trim removed 4 bases at V and 2 bases at J, leaving 7 bases unmatched.